The entry that follows covers one T cell receptor (beta chain) sequence. Its specificity is not known. This specimen comes from a study of cytomegalovirus exposure and HLA in healthy donors. Trimming took off 4 bases at V and 5 bases at J, with 11 bases between the two ends. The CDR3 runs to 13 residues. Per the germline V gene, CDR1 is GTSNPN and CDR2 is SVGIG (reference sequence). Study results and limitations: There was a cluster of highly shared sequence variants that was likely a sequencing artifact. In a later analysis, a genetic analysis reported fewer productive-TCR N-insertions in an Asian-associated ancestry cluster than the cohort average. Investigators reported fewer than 200 TCR beta chains as tied to cytomegalovirus. Segments of the TCR beta V type were, in most cases, productive about 87% or about 30% of the time in an earlier analysis.

A multiplex PCR was run with 60 Vbeta primers and 13 Jbeta primers. Profiling relied on immunoSEQ multiplex PCR, and the TCRdb table lists in-frame clones only, not all of them. The sample has 65,000 to 85,000 clones. This sequence was found in a female donor in good health and CMV-seropositive. V and J are TRBV30 and TRBJ1-4; D is perhaps TRBD1 (5 bases). The sample was PBMCs. This chain's CDR3 is CAWTRQPNEKLFF. The CDR3 nucleotides are TGTGCCTGGACCAGACAGCCCAATGAAAAACTGTTTTTT.